This T cell receptor (beta chain) appears in the sequencing data of a study of vaccination effects on CD4 cells after COVID-19 (dated by TCRdb to between 2021 and 2022). Background for the entire study: Two doses of either the BNT162b2 or the mRNA-1273 mRNA SARS-CoV-2 vaccine were administered to participants. A total of 10 COVID-19 convalescent patients and a handful of SARS-CoV-2-naive healthy vaccine recipients were included in the full study. The Oncomine TCR Beta short-read assay on an Illumina iSeq 100 was used to sequence cultures from other donors in the study. SARS-CoV-2 spike-specific CD4+ TCR repertoires from before and after mRNA vaccination were compared in COVID-19 convalescent patients and in infection-naive vaccine recipients. Results the study describes overall, beyond this receptor: Among healthy vaccine recipients, nearly all vaccine-induced clones were SARS-CoV-2 mono-reactive, and just 1 of 255 was cross-reactive with common cold coronaviruses. Only a small number of convalescent patients were included, and no early post-infection timepoints were available, which limited the study. Marked clonal contraction was observed in both infection-induced and vaccine-induced clones at late post-vaccination timepoints, consistent with waning T cell responses.

Libraries came from the immunoSEQ multiplex PCR assay. DNA from the cultured and isolated CD4+ T cells underwent TCR beta CDR3 sequencing. Per the source publication's procedure: Non-productive TCR sequences were discarded, and reads were trimmed to the CDR3 region, with only CDR3s of 7 or more amino acids retained. The MANAFEST web app was used to pick out antigen-specific clonotypes by comparing their expansion in peptide wells with that in reference cultures. To count as positive, a clone had to show expansion at FDR<0.05 compared with the reference and with all other wells, an odds ratio above 5, and a frequency above 0.1% in two replicate wells. Clonotypes significantly expanded in SARS-CoV-2 spike wells and in at least one common cold coronavirus spike condition were defined as cross-reactive. CDR3 similarity was assessed by Levenshtein distance with the stringdist R package, and unrooted trees were built with ape in R 3.6.1. TCRdb re-hosts the immuneACCESS table, in-frame sequences only. Its copies lack some clones; in the studies checked, an unresolved V gene accounts for under half of them, and the cause for the rest is not known. D and trimming were read from the DNA, whereas the V and J calls and clone size are those reported in that table. The table for this sample lists 68,000 or so clones; 80% of them were counted only once. Clones ranked in the top ten supply 12% of the sample.

Reading the germline V gene gives CDR1 SGHRS and CDR2 YFSETQ. Trimmed from V: 3 bases; trimmed from J: 5 bases; junction bases lacking a gene match: 7. The CDR3 covers 15 residues, taking in both the cysteine and the phenylalanine. Only the CDR3 part of the read is kept: 45 bases, read in frame from the first base. In the ViraFEST assay, PBMC were stimulated with viral peptide pools, and antigen-specific CD4+ T cell clonotypes were then identified by expansion using TCR sequencing. After approximately 11 days of culture, CD4+ T cells were isolated with the EasySep CD4+ T cell isolation kit. Healthy vaccine recipients had no prior SARS-CoV-2 infection, confirmed by negative nucleocapsid antibodies before and after vaccination. Each well held around 1.9 million PBMC cultured in IMDM containing around 5% human AB serum, 9 to 10 IU/ml IL-2 and gentamicin, along with roughly 10 ug/ml peptides. On days 3 and 7, half of the culture medium was replaced with fresh IL-2-containing medium. Each peptide stimulation condition was cultured in triplicate wells unless otherwise noted. PBMC were separated from whole blood using Ficoll-Paque Plus gradient centrifugation and were then either cryopreserved at -140C or used fresh. The spike proteins of SARS-CoV-2 and of the common cold coronaviruses HCoV-NL63, HCoV-OC43 and HCoV-229E were spanned by overlapping peptide pools. The QIAamp micro DNA kit was used to extract genomic DNA from the cultured CD4+ T cells.

With respect to this clone: Its antigen specificity is not known. Base qualities are not recorded, but no much larger clone differs from it by a single base.

This sequence was found in a human donor who received a COVID-19 vaccine. The V gene is TRBV5-1 and the J gene is TRBJ2-3; TRBD2 aligns with 9 central bases. The material sequenced was CD4+ T cells from PBMCs cultured with SARS-CoV-2 spike peptides, taken before COVID-19 vaccination. Reading the label with the study, this specimen's cell subset or site is: SARS-CoV-2 spike overlapping peptide pool stimulation. The CDR3 has the sequence CASSSGGGAIDTQYF. The sequenced DNA is TGCGCCAGCAGCTCGGGCGGGGGGGCCATAGATACGCAGTATTTT.